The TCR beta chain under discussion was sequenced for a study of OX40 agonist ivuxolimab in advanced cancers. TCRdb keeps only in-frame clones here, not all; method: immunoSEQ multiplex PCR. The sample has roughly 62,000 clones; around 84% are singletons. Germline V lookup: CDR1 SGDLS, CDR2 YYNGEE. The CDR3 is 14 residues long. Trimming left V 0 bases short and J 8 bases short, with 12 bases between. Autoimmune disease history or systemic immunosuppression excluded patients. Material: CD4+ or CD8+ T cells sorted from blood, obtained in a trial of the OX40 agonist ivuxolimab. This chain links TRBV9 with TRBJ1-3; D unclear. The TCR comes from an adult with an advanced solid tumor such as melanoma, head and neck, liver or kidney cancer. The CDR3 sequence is CASSVAAGPDTIYF. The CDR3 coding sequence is TGTGCCAGCAGCGTAGCAGCAGGCCCGGACACCATATATTTT.